In its sample, the clone carrying this T cell receptor beta chain was seen once. A TCRbeta library incorporating unique molecular identifiers was prepared. TCRdb passed the PCR reads through MiXCR, listing each CDR3 protein once. The sample has about 980,000 distinct CDR3 sequences, around 30% seen once. The record originates from a study of T-cell reconstitution after alpha-beta-depleted transplantation in children. This clonotype was obtained from a boy under two years old who had a stem cell transplant for SCID, so the T cells may come from the graft donor. The sample here was PBMCs, mostly from graft donor cells, taken 360 days after TCRalphabeta/CD19-depleted stem cell transplant.

CDR3 nucleotide sequence: TGTGCCAGCAGTTTACGGGGCCTAGCGGGAAATAATGAGCAGTTCTTC. Amino acid sequence: CASSLRGLAGNNEQFF. This chain connects TRBV27 to TRBJ2-1; TRBD2 aligns across 9 bases. CDR1 and CDR2 (germline): MNHEY, SMNVEV (reference sequence). V was clipped by 2 bases and J by 7 bases; unmatched bases: 9. The CDR3 has 16 residues.